This TCR beta chain was sequenced in a study of OX40 agonist ivuxolimab in advanced cancers. Notes on the research overall: Ivuxolimab was an agonistic, fully human IgG2 monoclonal antibody directed against OX40 (CD134), a costimulatory receptor. Intravenous ivuxolimab was administered to patients every 2 weeks at six dose levels: 0.01, 0.1, 0.3, 1.5, 3 and 10 mg/kg. Of the 50 to 55 dose-escalation patients, hepatocellular carcinoma was present in about 20, melanoma in around 15, renal cell carcinoma in 9 and head and neck cancer in 9. A male proportion of under 85% and a mean age of around 60 years, ranging from roughly 23 to 79, were recorded for the dose-escalation cohort. Prior anti-PD-1, anti-PD-L1 or anti-CTLA-4 therapy was permitted, and checkpoint inhibitors had been received by roughly two fifths of dose-escalation patients. Partial responses occurred in three dose-escalation patients, of whom one had hepatocellular carcinoma and two had cutaneous melanoma. Peripheral TCRbeta sequencing was intended to test whether TCR sequence diversity was altered and clonal T-cell expansion was caused by ivuxolimab. The monotherapy dose-escalation portion (N of about 50 patients) of the phase I ivuxolimab trial is reported in the paper.

Patients with a history of autoimmune disease or receiving systemic immunosuppression were excluded from the trial. Peripheral blood for TCR sequencing was drawn from every dose cohort at baseline, at cycle 4 day 1 and at cycle 7 day 1. The samples were drawn from a first-in-human, open-label, multicenter phase I dose-escalation trial of ivuxolimab. Adults with locally advanced or metastatic melanoma, renal cell, hepatocellular, or head and neck squamous cell carcinoma were enrolled in the trial. Before TCR sequencing, CD4+ T cells and CD8+ T cells were sorted from peripheral blood as separate populations. Spanning cysteine to phenylalanine, the CDR3 consists of 17 amino acids. Only the CDR3 part of the read is kept: 51 bases, read in frame from the first base. The research as a whole found: At doses of 0.1 to 3.0 mg/kg, clonal expansion of both CD4+ and CD8+ T cells in blood was seen between baseline and week 6. After ivuxolimab, more expanded clones were found on average in CD8+ T cells than in CD4+ T cells. Low levels of normalized T-cell clonal expansion were also seen in some patients who did not respond. Which antigens the clonally expanded peripheral T cells were specific for was not determined. Partial responders in the 0.1-3.0 mg/kg groups had among the lowest normalized peripheral clonal expansion, especially among CD8+ T cells.

For sequencing of the TCRbeta CDR3 region, genomic DNA was extracted from the sorted cells. The immunoSEQ Assay was used to sequence the TCRbeta CDR3 regions. In its TCRdb copy, this immuneACCESS table keeps in-frame sequences only and misses some clones. Where compared with another copy, unresolved V genes explain less than half of these, and the others have no known cause. This sample comprises tens of thousands of clones, just over 85% of them detected only once. The ten largest account for less than 2% of the sample. Concerning this clone: What antigen it recognizes has not been identified. There are no base qualities to consult, and no much larger clone falls within one base.

This chain joins TRBV1 to TRBJ2-3; whether TRBD2, the table's D call, matches the DNA was not checked. TRBV1 is a pseudogene. Sequenced here: CD4+ or CD8+ T cells sorted from blood, sampled in a trial of the OX40 agonist ivuxolimab. This clonotype was obtained from an adult with an advanced solid tumor such as melanoma, head and neck, liver or kidney cancer. The sequenced DNA is TGCACCAGCAGCCAAACAAGGGGACTAGCGGGAACGGATACGCAGTATTTT. This translates into CTSSQTRGLAGTDTQYF.